The following is a TCR beta chain sequence with its context. What it binds is unknown. This CDR3 is built from 12 residues. Germline V CDR1 and CDR2: SQVTM, ANQGSEA. Trimming took off 5 bases at V and 7 bases at J, with 12 bases between the two ends. The sample originates from a study of T cell responses to AZD1222 COVID-19 vaccine. Findings and caveats of the study: No day 14 peak samples; only post-peak repertoires were characterized. Donors were largely white British and mainly female; clonal diversity was possibly underestimated. Spike-spanning, vaccine-associated CD4 TCRs were dominant at 160-218 and 743-854.

Profiling relied on immunoSEQ multiplex PCR, and the TCRdb table lists in-frame clones only, not all of them. The sample lists approximately 100,000 clones; about 87% were seen once. This sample comprised peripheral blood, obtained on day 0 of AZD1222 vaccination. The source of this sequence is an adult in good health. V is TRBV29-1 and J is TRBJ2-1, with D possibly TRBD2 on 5 matching bases. The DNA for the CDR3 is TGCAGCGTTTACGGGATTGGGAATGAGCAGTTCTTC. Amino acids: CSVYGIGNEQFF.